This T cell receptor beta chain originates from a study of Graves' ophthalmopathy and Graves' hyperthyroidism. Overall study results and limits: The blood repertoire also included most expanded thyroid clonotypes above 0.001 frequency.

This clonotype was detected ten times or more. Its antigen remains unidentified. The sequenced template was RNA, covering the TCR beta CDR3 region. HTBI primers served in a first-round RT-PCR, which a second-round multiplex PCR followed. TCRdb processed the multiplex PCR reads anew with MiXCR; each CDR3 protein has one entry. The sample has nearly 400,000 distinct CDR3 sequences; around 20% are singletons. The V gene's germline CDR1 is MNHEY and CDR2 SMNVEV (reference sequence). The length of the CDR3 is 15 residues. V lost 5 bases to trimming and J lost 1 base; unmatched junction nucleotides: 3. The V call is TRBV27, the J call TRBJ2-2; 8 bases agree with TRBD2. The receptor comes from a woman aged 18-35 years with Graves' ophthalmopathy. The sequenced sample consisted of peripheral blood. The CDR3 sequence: CASSLLAGNTGELFF. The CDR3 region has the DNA TGTGCCAGCAGTCTTCTAGCGGGGAACACCGGGGAGCTGTTTTTT.